This entry features one T cell receptor beta chain sequence. The target antigen is unknown. These data originate in a study of T cell responses to AZD1222 COVID-19 vaccine. Study-level background: Pooling covered second doses at about 4 or about 12 weeks. Overall study results and limits: Close to half of spike-specific TCRs reportedly recognize unmutated variant regions. Spike-specific TCR breadth and depth went up after people got two AZD1222 doses. Donors skewed white British and female; clonal diversity was possibly underestimated.

The protocol was immunoSEQ multiplex PCR, while the TCRdb copy is restricted to in-frame clones and leaves out a portion. The sample shows more than 250,000 clones, about 92% of them seen only once. The sequencing here drew on peripheral blood, taken on day 0 of AZD1222 vaccination. The sequence came from an adult in good health.

The CDR3 sequence: CASSGYNEQYF. CDR3 in DNA: TGTGCCAGCAGTGGTTATAACGAGCAGTACTTC. The chain is built from TRBV25-1 and TRBJ2-7; no reliable D call. V shed 4 bases and J shed 5 bases, with 6 bases lying between them. CDR1 is MGHDK, CDR2 SYGVNS, per germline. The CDR3 contains 11 residues.